This TCR beta chain was captured in a study of shared clonotypes between healthy human individuals. As defined, naive CD8 cells were CD45RO-negative and positively selected for CCR7, with terminally differentiated effector memory CD45RA+ cells excluded. Some clones are missing from TCRdb's copy, which holds only in-frame ones; the method was immunoSEQ multiplex PCR. Altogether millions of clones are present, approximately 94% being singletons, with the ten largest covering 0.9% to 1.3%. CDR1 SNHLY and CDR2 FYNNEI come from the germline V gene. The CDR3 runs to 15 residues. Trimming pared 7 bases from V and 5 bases from J, leaving 20 bases between.

The sequencing input was naive CD8+ T cells sorted from blood. The V and J genes are TRBV2 and TRBJ2-5; the D gene is possibly TRBD1 (6 bases). The clonotype comes from a man between 18 and 35 years old in good health. CDR3: CASTAVAGDYETQYF. The CDR3 region has the DNA TGTGCCAGCACTGCGGTGGCAGGGGATTACGAGACCCAGTACTTC.